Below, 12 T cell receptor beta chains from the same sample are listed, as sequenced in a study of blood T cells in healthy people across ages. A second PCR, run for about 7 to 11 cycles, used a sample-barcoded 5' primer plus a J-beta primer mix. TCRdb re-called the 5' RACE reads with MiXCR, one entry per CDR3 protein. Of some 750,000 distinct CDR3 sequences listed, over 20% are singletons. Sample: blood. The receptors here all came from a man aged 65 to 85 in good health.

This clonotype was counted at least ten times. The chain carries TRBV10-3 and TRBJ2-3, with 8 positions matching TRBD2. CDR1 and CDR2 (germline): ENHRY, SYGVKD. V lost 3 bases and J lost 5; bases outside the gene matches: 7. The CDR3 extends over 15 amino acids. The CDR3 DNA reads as TGTGCCATCAGTGACAGCGGGAGTTCGCTAGATACGCAGTATTTT. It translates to CAISDSGSSLDTQYF.

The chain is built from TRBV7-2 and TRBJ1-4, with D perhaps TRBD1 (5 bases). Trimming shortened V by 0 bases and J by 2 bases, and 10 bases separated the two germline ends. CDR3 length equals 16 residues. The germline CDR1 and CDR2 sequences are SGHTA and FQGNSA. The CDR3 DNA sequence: TGTGCCAGCAGCTTAGCGTCAGGGACGACTAATGAAAAACTGTTTTTT. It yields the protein CASSLASGTTNEKLFF.

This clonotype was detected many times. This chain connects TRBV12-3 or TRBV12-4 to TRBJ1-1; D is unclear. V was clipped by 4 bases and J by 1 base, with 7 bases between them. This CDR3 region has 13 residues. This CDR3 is CASSSPGNTEAFF. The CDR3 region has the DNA TGTGCCAGCAGTTCTCCGGGGAACACTGAAGCTTTCTTT.

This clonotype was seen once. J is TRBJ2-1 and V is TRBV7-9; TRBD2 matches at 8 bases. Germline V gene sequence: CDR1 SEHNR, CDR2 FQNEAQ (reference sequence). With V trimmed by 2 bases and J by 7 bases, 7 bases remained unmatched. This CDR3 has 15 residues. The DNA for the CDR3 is TGTGCCAGCAGCTTAACTCTCGCGGGGGGTAATGAGCAGTTCTTC. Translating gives CASSLTLAGGNEQFF.

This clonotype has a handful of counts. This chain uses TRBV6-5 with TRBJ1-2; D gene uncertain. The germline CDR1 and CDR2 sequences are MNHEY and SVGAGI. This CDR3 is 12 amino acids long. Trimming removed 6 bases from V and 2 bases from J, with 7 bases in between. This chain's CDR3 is CASRQPNYGYTF. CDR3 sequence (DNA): TGTGCCAGCAGACAGCCAAACTATGGCTACACCTTC.

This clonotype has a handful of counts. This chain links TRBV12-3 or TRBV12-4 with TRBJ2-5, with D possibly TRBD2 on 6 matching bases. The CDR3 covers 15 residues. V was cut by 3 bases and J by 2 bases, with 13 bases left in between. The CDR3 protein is CASSFAGTGQETQYF. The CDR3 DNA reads TGTGCCAGCAGTTTTGCGGGAACAGGACAAGAGACCCAGTACTTC.

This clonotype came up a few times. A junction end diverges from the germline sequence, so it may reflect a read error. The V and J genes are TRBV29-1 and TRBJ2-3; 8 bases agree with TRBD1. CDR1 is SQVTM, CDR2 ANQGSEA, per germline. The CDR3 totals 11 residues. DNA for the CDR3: TGCGTACAGGGGGGAACAGGTACGCAGTATTTT. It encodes CVQGGTGTQYF.

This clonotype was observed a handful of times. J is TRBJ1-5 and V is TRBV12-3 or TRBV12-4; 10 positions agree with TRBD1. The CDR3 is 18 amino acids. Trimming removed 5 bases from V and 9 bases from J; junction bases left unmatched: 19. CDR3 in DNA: TGTGCCAGCAGTCAAAGGCCCCGTTTGGGACAGGGGAGGCGGCCCCAGCATTTT. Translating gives CASSQRPRLGQGRRPQHF.

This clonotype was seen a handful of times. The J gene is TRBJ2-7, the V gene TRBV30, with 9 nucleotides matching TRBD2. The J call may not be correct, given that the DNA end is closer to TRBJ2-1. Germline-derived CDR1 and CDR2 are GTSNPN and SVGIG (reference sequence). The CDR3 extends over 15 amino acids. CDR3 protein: CAWRLAGRTYNEQFF. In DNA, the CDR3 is TGTGCCTGGAGGCTAGCGGGACGGACCTACAATGAGCAGTTCTTC.

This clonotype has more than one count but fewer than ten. The CDR3 sequence: CATSDGRLASPTDTQYF. CDR3 nucleotides: TGTGCCACCAGTGATGGACGACTAGCAAGCCCCACAGATACGCAGTATTTT. The V call is TRBV24-1, the J call TRBJ2-3; 7 bases align to TRBD2. The CDR3 is made up of 17 amino acids. Per the germline V gene, CDR1 is KGHDR and CDR2 is SFDVKD. V was clipped by 3 bases and J by 2 bases; unmatched bases: 10.

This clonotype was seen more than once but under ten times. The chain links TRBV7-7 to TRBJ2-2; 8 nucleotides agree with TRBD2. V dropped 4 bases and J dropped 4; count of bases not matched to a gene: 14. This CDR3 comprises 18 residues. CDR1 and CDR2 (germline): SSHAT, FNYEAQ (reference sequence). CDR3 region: CASSSSAGGGRVTGELFF. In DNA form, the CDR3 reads TGTGCCAGCAGCTCCTCCGCGGGGGGCGGGAGAGTCACCGGGGAGCTGTTTTTT. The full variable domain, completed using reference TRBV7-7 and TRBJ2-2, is GAGVSQSPRYKVTKRGQDVTLRCDPISSHATLYWYQQALGQGPEFLTYFNYEAQPDKSGLPSDRFSAERPEGSISTLTIQRTEQRDSAMYRCASSSSAGGGRVTGELFFGEGSRLTVL.

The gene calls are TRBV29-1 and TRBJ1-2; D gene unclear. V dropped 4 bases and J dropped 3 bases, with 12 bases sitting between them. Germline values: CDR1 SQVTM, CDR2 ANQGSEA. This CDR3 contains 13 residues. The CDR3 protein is CSVARADYYGYTF. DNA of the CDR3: TGCAGCGTTGCCCGGGCGGACTACTATGGCTACACCTTC.